What follows is one TCR beta chain and its context. As yet, its antigen is unknown. This entry comes from a study of cytomegalovirus exposure and HLA in healthy donors. Notes on the study in general: Rare TCR sequences dominated, though some public TCRs recurred in many donors. For presence/absence analyses, sequencing depth was assumed to be roughly uniform across donors. A later analysis reported that several of the most significant clusters appeared to be linked to common viral pathogens, among them Epstein-Barr virus.

The study ran its PCR with 60 Vbeta and 13 Jbeta primers. Authors' methods: About 11 million of some 80 million unique TCR beta chains were shared, per a later count. TCRdb keeps only in-frame clones here, not all; method: immunoSEQ multiplex PCR. Clone size and V and J calls were adopted from that table, with D and trimming inferred from the DNA. The table shows approximately 150,000 clones, with 68% occurring only once. CDR3 length: 15 residues. CDR1 and CDR2 (germline): KGHSH, LQKENI. V was clipped by 2 bases and J by 1 base, with 9 bases between them. This clonotype was sampled from a man between 60 and 70 years old in good health and CMV-seronegative. The chain links TRBV18 to TRBJ1-5, with D perhaps matching TRBD1 (6 bases). The source material was PBMCs. CDR3 sequence (DNA): TGTGCCAGCTCACCATCAGGGGAAAGCAATCAGCCCCAGCATTTT. As protein: CASSPSGESNQPQHF.